The next 10 T cell receptor beta chains were all read from a single sample in a study of a mutant IDH1 vaccine in newly diagnosed glioma. Their cognate antigens are unknown. The time point denotes: week 11, during vaccination. Each dose of the vaccine consisted of 300 ug of mutant IDH1 20-mer peptide, with topical imiquimod. Clones were sequenced by immunoSEQ multiplex PCR, and TCRdb holds only the in-frame ones, with some missing. This repertoire shows around 62,000 clones, about nine tenths found once; its top ten account for 1.5% to 2.5%. Sequencing was performed on PBMCs, taken from a glioma patient whose treatment included an IDH1 peptide vaccine. Receptors were obtained from a middle-aged man with glioma.

V gene TRBV5-4 combines with J gene TRBJ1-2; D possibly corresponds to TRBD1 (5 bases). The germline V gene has CDR1 SGHNT and CDR2 YYREEE (reference sequence). The length of the CDR3 is 16 residues. V was clipped by 1 base and J by 2 bases, with 15 bases between them. The CDR3 loop is CASSLPGIGRNYGYTF. The CDR3 nucleotides read TGTGCCAGCAGCTTGCCAGGGATCGGGCGAAACTATGGCTACACCTTC.

CDR3 in DNA: TGTGCCTGGAGTCGAGCTAGCCAAGAGACCCAGTACTTC. As protein: CAWSRASQETQYF. The chain is built from TRBV30 and TRBJ2-5; D is unclear. V was pared by 2 bases and J by 1 base, with 8 bases between. The CDR3 sequence is 13 residues long. The germline CDR1 and CDR2 sequences are GTSNPN and SVGIG (reference sequence).

The gene calls are TRBV11-2 and TRBJ1-2; tentative D call: TRBD1 (6 bases). Trimming stripped 0 bases from V and 4 bases from J, with 15 bases between. The V gene's germline CDR1 is SGHAT and CDR2 FQNNGV. The CDR3 runs 16 residues. Here the CDR3 DNA reads TGTGCCAGCAGCTTAGATCTGACAGGTGGCGCCTATGGCTACACCTTC. Encoded protein: CASSLDLTGGAYGYTF.

The chain recombines TRBV5-1 with TRBJ1-2; D may be TRBD1 (5 bases). V shed 9 bases and J shed 0 bases, with 12 bases lying between them. Looked up from germline, CDR1 is SGHRS and CDR2 is YFSETQ. The CDR3 loop spans 13 amino acids. CDR3 nucleotides: TGCGCCATGCTCAGGGTCCCTAACTATGGCTACACCTTC. Translating gives CAMLRVPNYGYTF. Full variable domain (rest looked up from reference TRBV5-1 and TRBJ1-2): KAGVTQTPRYLIKTRGQQVTLSCSPISGHRSVSWYQQTPGQGLQFLFEYFSETQRNKGNFPGRFSGRQFSNSRSEMNVSTLELGDSALYLCAMLRVPNYGYTFGSGTRLTVV.

The chain combines TRBV6-1 with TRBJ1-2, with 9 bases lining up with TRBD1. V shed 6 bases, J shed 6 bases, and the junction held 8 bases outside the gene matches. The CDR3 has 14 amino acids. Germline V gene lookup returns CDR1 MNHNS and CDR2 SASEGT. CDR3 in DNA: TGTGCCAGCAGCGTGGTCGGGACAGGGCATGGCTACACCTTC. Encoded protein: CASSVVGTGHGYTF.

This chain links TRBV4-1 with TRBJ1-1; D unresolved. Germline loops: CDR1 MGHRA, CDR2 YSYEKL. Between the trimmed V and J ends, which lost 1 base and 4 bases, there was a span of 7 bases. This CDR3 comprises 13 residues. CDR3 nucleotides: TGCGCCAGCAGCCAAGGCTTTGGCACTGAAGCTTTCTTT. This gives the protein CASSQGFGTEAFF.

The V gene is TRBV6-5, the J gene TRBJ1-6; TRBD1 matches 7 bases. From germline, CDR1 is MNHEY and CDR2 SVGAGI. V lost 6 bases, J lost 9 bases, and 11 bases stayed unmatched. The CDR3 is 15 amino acids. The CDR3 DNA reads as TGTGCCAGCAGAGTGTCCGGGACAGTAGTTTCACCCCTCCACTTT. Translated: CASRVSGTVVSPLHF.

The V gene is TRBV19, the J gene TRBJ2-7; D is unclear. The CDR3 consists of 12 residues. The germline CDR1 and CDR2 sequences are LNHDA and SQIVND (reference sequence). Trimming cost V 11 bases and J 6 bases, with 17 bases left between them. CDR3 amino acids: CASSPGRLEQYF. The CDR3 nucleotides read TGTGCCTCATCTCCCGGGCGTCTCGAGCAGTACTTC.

The CDR3 DNA is TGTGCCAGCAGTAGCTGGGTCAGCTATGGCTACACCTTC. Amino acids: CASSSWVSYGYTF. The chain uses TRBV5-8 and TRBJ1-2, with D uncertain. Deletions cut 5 bases from V and 4 bases from J, with 12 bases between. Germline assignment: CDR1 SGHTS and CDR2 YDEGEE. This CDR3 comprises 13 residues.

The chain recombines TRBV6-6 with TRBJ2-7; D unresolved. V lost 0 bases and J 4 bases, leaving 10 bases between the germline ends. There are 14 residues in the CDR3. CDR1 is MNHNY, CDR2 SVGAGI, per germline (reference sequence). Here the CDR3 reads CASSYSKDGYEQYF. In DNA form, the CDR3 reads TGTGCCAGCAGTTACTCGAAGGACGGGTACGAGCAGTACTTC.